This TCR beta chain originates from a study of beta chain features in type 1 diabetes. As to this clone: The antigen is undetermined.

Of the isolated RNA, all was reverse transcribed, and so the sequenced material was expressed TCRB transcripts. TCRdb keeps only in-frame clones here, not all; method: immunoSEQ multiplex PCR. Of 50,000 or so clones detected, less than 55% appear once; the ten largest clones hold about 1.5%. Findings and limits, study-wide: Type 1 diabetes patients had TCRB CDR3s that were shorter (moderately but significantly so) in all four CD4+ subsets.

The TCR originated in a man in his thirties or forties with type 1 diabetes. Source material: Tregs from blood.

The chain's CDR3 is CASRVGTGGYDQPQHF. The DNA for the CDR3 is TGTGCCAGCAGAGTGGGGACAGGGGGCTACGATCAGCCCCAGCATTTT. The chain recombines TRBV2 with TRBJ1-5; TRBD1 aligns across 12 bases. The CDR3 loop spans 16 amino acids. V shed 6 bases and J 5 bases; nucleotides not matched to a gene: 8. Germline V gives CDR1 SNHLY, CDR2 FYNNEI.